This T cell receptor beta chain was observed in a study of blood T cell repertoires in COVID-19. Sequencing used immunoSEQ multiplex PCR; TCRdb keeps in-frame clones, though not all of them. This sample has some 250,000 clones, with 70% to 90% found just once. The source of this sequence is a man aged 30 to 45 with active or convalescent COVID-19. The sample consisted of peripheral blood.

The CDR3 sequence: CASESGTTTYNEQFF. The CDR3 bases are TGTGCTAGTGAATCCGGGACTACGACCTACAATGAGCAGTTCTTC. The gene calls are TRBV12-5 and TRBJ2-1, with 7 bases matching TRBD2. Per the germline V gene, CDR1 is LGHNT and CDR2 is FRNRAP. V lost 7 bases, J lost 2 bases, and 8 bases stayed unmatched. The CDR3 loop spans 15 amino acids. Full variable domain (remainder filled in from reference TRBV12-5 and TRBJ2-1): DARVTQTPRHKVTEMGQEVTMRCQPILGHNTVFWYRQTMMQGLELLAYFRNRAPLDDSGMPKDRFSAEMPDATLATLKIQPSEPRDSAVYFCASESGTTTYNEQFFGPGTRLTVL.